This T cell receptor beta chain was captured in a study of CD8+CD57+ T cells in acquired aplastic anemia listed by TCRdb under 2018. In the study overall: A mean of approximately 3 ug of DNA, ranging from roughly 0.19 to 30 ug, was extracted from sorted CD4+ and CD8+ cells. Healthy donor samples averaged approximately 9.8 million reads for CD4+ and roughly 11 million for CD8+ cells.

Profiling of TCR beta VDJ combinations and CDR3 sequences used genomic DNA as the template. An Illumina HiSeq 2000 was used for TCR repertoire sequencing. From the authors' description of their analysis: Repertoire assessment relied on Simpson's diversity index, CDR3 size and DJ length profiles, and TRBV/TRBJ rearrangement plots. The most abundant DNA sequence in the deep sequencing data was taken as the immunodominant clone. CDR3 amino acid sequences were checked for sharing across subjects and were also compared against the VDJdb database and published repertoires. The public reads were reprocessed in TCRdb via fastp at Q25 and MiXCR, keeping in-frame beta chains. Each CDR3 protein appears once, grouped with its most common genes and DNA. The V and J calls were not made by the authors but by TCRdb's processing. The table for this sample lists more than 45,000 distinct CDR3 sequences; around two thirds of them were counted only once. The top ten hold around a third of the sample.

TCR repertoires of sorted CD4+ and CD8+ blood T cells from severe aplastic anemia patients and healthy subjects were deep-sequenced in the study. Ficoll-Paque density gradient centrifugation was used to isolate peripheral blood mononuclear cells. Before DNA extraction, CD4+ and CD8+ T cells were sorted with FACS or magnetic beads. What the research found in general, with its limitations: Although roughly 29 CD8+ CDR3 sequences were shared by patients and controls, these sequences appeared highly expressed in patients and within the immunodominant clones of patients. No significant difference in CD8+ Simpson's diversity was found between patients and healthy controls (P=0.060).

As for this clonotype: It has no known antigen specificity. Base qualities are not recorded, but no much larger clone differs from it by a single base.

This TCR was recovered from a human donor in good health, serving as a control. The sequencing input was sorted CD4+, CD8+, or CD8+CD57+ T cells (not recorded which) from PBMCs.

The CDR3 has the sequence CASSIGGRQETQYF. The DNA is TGTGCCAGTAGTATAGGGGGCCGACAAGAGACCCAGTACTTC. The chain uses TRBV19 and TRBJ2-5; matching of 5 bases hints at TRBD1 as the D gene. The CDR3, from cysteine to phenylalanine, totals 14 residues. The sequence is cut down to CDR3 DNA, 42 bases in frame from base 1. V is pared back by 1 base and J by 2 bases, with 8 bases lying between the germline termini. Reading the germline V gene (reference sequence) gives CDR1 LNHDA and CDR2 SQIVND. With all but the CDR3 taken from the reference TRBV19 and TRBJ2-5 genes, the full variable domain is: DGGITQSPKYLFRKEGQNVTLSCEQNLNHDAMYWYRQDPGQGLRLIYYSQIVNDFQKGDIAEGYSVSREKKESFPLTVTSAQKNPTAFYLCASSIGGRQETQYFGPGTRLLVL.